The 30 T cell receptor beta chains below were found in one sample sequenced in a study of T cells in Graves' hyperthyroidism and ophthalmopathy. RNA transcripts served as the template for amplifying TCR beta CDR3 regions. Carried out on the TCR CDR3, a first-round RT-PCR used the HTBI primer set. TCRdb reanalysed the multiplex PCR reads using MiXCR and keeps one entry per CDR3 protein. This sample yields roughly 500,000 distinct CDR3 sequences, of which around 50% are seen a single time; approximately 44% belongs to the top ten. Sequenced: peripheral blood or thyroid tissue (not recorded which). All receptors derive from an adult woman with Graves' disease, either hyperthyroidism or ophthalmopathy (not recorded which).

This chain links TRBV5-1 with TRBJ1-5; TRBD1 agrees at 10 bases. The CDR3 totals 16 residues. Germline V gene data show CDR1 as SGHRS and CDR2 as YFSETQ. V shed 4 bases and J 2 bases; nucleotides not matched to a gene: 6. In DNA form, the CDR3 reads TGCGCCAGCAGCCTTAGGACAGGGGGAGGCAATCAGCCCCAGCATTTT. Its translation is CASSLRTGGGNQPQHF.

In its sample, this clonotype was seen many times. V is TRBV14 and J is TRBJ1-1, with 8 bases identical to TRBD1. Looked up from germline, CDR1 is SGHDN and CDR2 is FVKESK. This CDR3 has 16 amino acids. V shed 4 bases and J 0 bases; nucleotides not matched to a gene: 7. CDR3 loop: CASSRGTGKMNTEAFF. The DNA of the CDR3 is TGTGCCAGCAGCCGAGGGACAGGAAAAATGAACACTGAAGCTTTCTTT.

V gene TRBV11-2 combines with J gene TRBJ2-2, with D perhaps TRBD1 (5 bases). CDR3 length equals 14 residues. CDR1 and CDR2 (germline): SGHAT, FQNNGV. The V end lost 6 bases, the J end lost 11 bases, and 19 bases lay between the germline ends. Here the CDR3 reads CASSPDSRSCELFF. In DNA form, the CDR3 reads TGTGCCAGCAGTCCTGACAGTCGATCCTGCGAGCTGTTTTTT.

The rearrangement uses TRBV7-9 and TRBJ2-2; TRBD1 or TRBD2 may be the D gene (5 bases each). Between the trimmed V and J ends, which lost 5 bases and 3 bases, there was a span of 16 bases. Germline V gene lookup returns CDR1 SEHNR and CDR2 FQNEAQ (reference sequence). This CDR3 has 16 residues. The CDR3 DNA follows: TGTGCCAGCAGCCCCCAGGGCCTGCGGGACACCGGGGAGCTGTTTTTT. It translates to CASSPQGLRDTGELFF.

The V gene is TRBV20-1, the J gene TRBJ1-5, with 9 bases that match TRBD1. The CDR3 length is 14 residues. Trimming cost V 5 bases and J 2 bases; bases outside gene matches: 4. The V gene's germline CDR1 is DFQATT and CDR2 SNEGSKA (reference sequence). In nucleotides, the CDR3 is TGCAGTGCTTGGGGACAGGGTGGCAATCAGCCCCAGCATTTT. The encoded protein is CSAWGQGGNQPQHF.

Many counts were recorded for this clonotype. The chain joins TRBV19 to TRBJ1-1, with unresolved D. CDR1 LNHDA and CDR2 SQIVND come from the germline V gene (reference sequence). With 5 bases removed from V and 1 base from J, the gap between germline ends came to 11 bases. This CDR3 has 14 residues. The CDR3, as DNA: TGTGCCAGTAGTCTCCGCCGACAGAACACTGAAGCTTTCTTT. Encoded protein: CASSLRRQNTEAFF.

The gene calls are TRBV29-1 and TRBJ1-2, with a tentative D call TRBD1 (5 bases). The germline gives CDR1 SQVTM, CDR2 ANQGSEA. Trimming cost V 1 base and J 4 bases, with 16 bases left between them. This CDR3 spans 15 amino acids. Here the CDR3 reads CSVEAMGGRGYGYTF. CDR3 DNA: TGCAGCGTTGAAGCCATGGGGGGAAGGGGCTATGGCTACACCTTC.

This clonotype was seen a single time. The CDR3 nucleotides read TGTGCCAGTAGTACAGGGACAGGTATTTATCAGCCCCAGCATTTT. It specifies CASSTGTGIYQPQHF. The rearrangement uses TRBV7-2 and TRBJ1-5, with 8 nucleotides matching TRBD1. This CDR3 spans 15 amino acids. Germline V gene sequence: CDR1 SGHTA, CDR2 FQGNSA. The V and J ends lost 9 bases and 5 bases, in that order; junction bases with no gene match: 12.

This clonotype is a singleton in its sample. The CDR3 nucleotides are TGTGCCAGCAGGAACTTGGAAGAGACCCAGTACTTC. This translates into CASRNLEETQYF. The chain links TRBV2 to TRBJ2-5, with D unclear. Germline lookup yields CDR1 SNHLY and CDR2 FYNNEI. V was shortened by 6 bases and J by 3 bases, with 8 bases between the two germline ends. The CDR3 is 12 residues long.

Only a few counts were recorded for this clonotype. This chain joins TRBV9 and TRBJ2-2, with 10 bases matching TRBD2. Germline CDR1 SGDLS, CDR2 YYNGEE. V was pared by 4 bases and J by 4 bases, with 7 bases of the junction left unmatched. This CDR3 is built from 16 residues. CDR3 loop: CASSKQAGGGTGELFF. The CDR3 DNA sequence: TGTGCCAGCAGCAAACAAGCGGGAGGGGGCACCGGGGAGCTGTTTTTT. The full variable domain, with the rest looked up from reference TRBV9 and TRBJ2-2, is DSGVTQTPKHLITATGQRVTLRCSPRSGDLSVYWYQQSLDQGLQFLIQYYNGEERAKGNILERFSAQQFPDLHSELNLSSLELGDSALYFCASSKQAGGGTGELFFGEGSRLTVL.

To note about this clonotype: A read error is likely, as this CDR3 ends without the conserved phenylalanine or tryptophan. The J gene is TRBJ1-5, the V gene TRBV6-5; no reliable D call. The V gene lost 5 bases and the J gene lost 7 bases, with 6 bases spanning the gap. The germline V gene encodes CDR1 MNHEY and CDR2 SVGAGI. The CDR3 is 11 residues long. The CDR3 is CASSDGQPQHS. DNA of the CDR3: TGTGCCAGCAGTGACGGACAGCCCCAGCATTCT.

This clonotype was seen more than once but under ten times. The J gene is TRBJ2-5, the V gene TRBV7-6; a possible D gene is TRBD2 (7 bases). The CDR3 spans 17 residues. Trimming stripped 1 base from V and 1 base from J, with 16 bases between. Germline CDR1 is SGHVS and CDR2 is FNYEAQ. CDR3 nucleotides: TGTGCCAGCAGCTTAGATAGCAGGGGACTACTCCAAGAGACCCAGTACTTC. This gives the protein CASSLDSRGLLQETQYF.

The CDR3 sequence: CSAATGPLNYGYTF. CDR3 nucleotide sequence: TGCAGTGCCGCGACAGGCCCTCTTAACTATGGCTACACCTTC. The chain links TRBV20-1 to TRBJ1-2; possible D gene TRBD1, 6 bases. CDR3 length: 14 residues. Germline assignment: CDR1 DFQATT and CDR2 SNEGSKA (reference sequence). V dropped 6 bases and J dropped 1 base, with 15 bases sitting between them.

This clonotype was seen many times. The gene calls are TRBV20-1 and TRBJ1-1, with D unresolved. The CDR3 covers 13 residues. V lost 3 bases and J 0 bases, leaving 8 bases between the germline ends. Germline values: CDR1 DFQATT, CDR2 SNEGSKA (reference sequence). CDR3 sequence: CSARAEMNTEAFF. CDR3 in DNA: TGCAGTGCTAGGGCAGAGATGAACACTGAAGCTTTCTTT.

The rearrangement uses TRBV20-1 and TRBJ1-5, with 9 bases matching TRBD1. The CDR3 is 13 amino acids. The germline CDR1 and CDR2 sequences are DFQATT and SNEGSKA (reference sequence). V shed 3 bases, J shed 9 bases, and the junction held 6 bases outside the gene matches. Here the CDR3 reads CSASRTGAGPQHF. In nucleotides, the CDR3 is TGCAGTGCTAGTAGGACAGGGGCTGGGCCCCAGCATTTT.

The chain has TRBV7-9 and TRBJ2-5; 9 bases agree with TRBD1. Losses at the gene ends were 5 bases for V and 5 bases for J; bases not matched to a gene: 15. CDR1 SEHNR and CDR2 FQNEAQ come from the germline V gene (reference sequence). CDR3 size: 17 residues. The CDR3 here is CASSPRVGTGKKETQYF. Written as DNA, the CDR3 is TGTGCCAGCAGCCCAAGGGTTGGGACAGGGAAGAAGGAGACCCAGTACTTC.

This chain joins TRBV10-2 and TRBJ2-7; 8 bases map to TRBD2. With 0 bases clipped from V and 2 bases from J, the junction kept 0 bases outside the gene matches. Germline V gives CDR1 WSHSY, CDR2 SAAADI. The CDR3 sequence is 14 residues long. The CDR3 here is CASSESGLAYEQYF. Here the CDR3 DNA reads TGCGCCAGCAGTGAGTCGGGACTAGCCTACGAGCAGTACTTC.

This chain uses TRBV9 with TRBJ2-7; 7 positions agree with TRBD2. Gene TRBJ2-1 matches the end of the DNA better, so the J call may be wrong. This CDR3 is built from 15 residues. Germline V gene sequence: CDR1 SGDLS, CDR2 YYNGEE. This CDR3 reads CASSVEGGQWNEQFF. CDR3 sequence (DNA): TGTGCCAGCAGCGTAGAGGGAGGGCAGTGGAATGAGCAGTTCTTC.

The sample holds many counts of this clonotype. The V gene is TRBV7-8, the J gene TRBJ1-1, with 8 bases that match TRBD1. J was trimmed by 7 bases and V by 5 bases; bases with no gene match: 9. CDR1 SGHVS and CDR2 FQNEAQ come from the germline V gene. The CDR3 spans 14 residues. In nucleotides, the CDR3 is TGTGCCAGCAGCCCGCGGACAGGGCTCGGTGAAGCTTTCTTT. Translation: CASSPRTGLGEAFF.

This clonotype came up many times. The chain combines TRBV7-2 with TRBJ1-1; maybe TRBD1 (5 bases). Germline CDR1 and CDR2: SGHTA and FQGNSA. The CDR3 loop spans 13 amino acids. The V and J ends lost 6 bases and 3 bases respectively, with 11 bases between them. CDR3 protein: CASRLRVDTEAFF. In nucleotides, the CDR3 is TGTGCCAGCAGACTCAGGGTCGACACTGAAGCTTTCTTT.

There are many counts of this clonotype. The chain combines TRBV7-9 with TRBJ2-7; D perhaps matches TRBD1 (6 bases). Deletions cut 6 bases from V and 2 bases from J, with 14 bases between. Germline CDR1 and CDR2: SEHNR and FQNEAQ (reference sequence). The CDR3 has 14 residues. The CDR3 region has the DNA TGTGCCAGCAGACCCCCGGGACAAACCTACGAGCAGTACTTC. Translated, it gives CASRPPGQTYEQYF.

This chain uses TRBV15 with TRBJ2-5; D is unresolved. V dropped 4 bases and J dropped 5 bases, with 20 bases sitting between them. Germline lookup yields CDR1 LNHNV and CDR2 YYDKDF (reference sequence). The CDR3 is made up of 16 amino acids. The CDR3 region is CATSKARNLLAETQYF. DNA of the CDR3: TGTGCCACCAGCAAGGCCCGGAACCTTCTGGCTGAGACCCAGTACTTC.

J is TRBJ2-5 and V is TRBV25-1; 10 nucleotides line up with TRBD2. CDR3 length: 18 amino acids. With V trimmed by 2 bases and J by 0 bases, 9 bases remained unmatched. CDR1 and CDR2 from the germline V gene are MGHDK and SYGVNS. The CDR3 nucleotides read TGTGCCAGCAGTGAAACCAGCGGGAGGGTTGGGGACCAAGAGACCCAGTACTTC. It specifies CASSETSGRVGDQETQYF.

This clonotype was seen many times. The rearrangement uses TRBV7-9 and TRBJ2-5; D call uncertain. The V gene lost 3 bases and the J gene lost 5 bases, with 19 bases spanning the gap. CDR1 is SEHNR, CDR2 FQNEAQ, per germline (reference sequence). The CDR3 is 16 amino acids. The CDR3 region is CASSLRIAQNRETQYF. DNA of the CDR3: TGTGCCAGCAGCTTGCGCATTGCCCAAAATAGGGAGACCCAGTACTTC.

The sample holds many counts of this clonotype. The chain has TRBV7-2 and TRBJ2-5; no firm D call. V lost 6 bases and J lost 5, with 10 bases in between. The CDR3 spans 12 residues. Germline CDR1 reads SGHTA; CDR2 reads FQGNSA. The CDR3 protein is CASSPPRETQYF. CDR3 sequence (DNA): TGTGCCAGCAGTCCCCCACGGGAGACCCAGTACTTC.

The J gene is TRBJ1-4, the V gene TRBV9; perhaps TRBD1 as D (6 bases). In germline, CDR1 is SGDLS, CDR2 YYNGEE. Trimming removed 3 bases from V and 3 bases from J, with 9 bases in between. The CDR3 is 14 residues long. The CDR3 DNA follows: TGTGCCAGCAGCGCGGACAGCTCTAATGAAAAACTGTTTTTT. Translated, it gives CASSADSSNEKLFF.

V usage is TRBV7-9 and J usage is TRBJ2-2; the D gene could be TRBD1 or TRBD2 (6 bases each). V lost 2 bases and J lost 5, with 12 bases in between. Per germline, CDR1 SEHNR and CDR2 FQNEAQ (reference sequence). The CDR3 runs to 15 residues. The CDR3 here is CASSLSRGGTGELFF. The CDR3 DNA reads TGTGCCAGCAGCTTAAGCAGGGGAGGAACCGGGGAGCTGTTTTTT.

This sequence joins TRBV11-2 and TRBJ2-5, with D maybe TRBD2 (6 bases). Germline lookup yields CDR1 SGHAT and CDR2 FQNNGV. V was pared by 5 bases and J by 5 bases, with 15 bases between. The CDR3 covers 14 residues. This CDR3 is CASSMVTGGETQYF. The CDR3 nucleotides are TGTGCCAGCAGCATGGTCACAGGAGGGGAGACCCAGTACTTC.

The gene calls are TRBV29-1 and TRBJ2-7; TRBD1 matches 11 bases. The CDR3 totals 13 residues. V lost 8 bases, J lost 2 bases, and 5 bases stayed unmatched. Germline-derived CDR1 and CDR2 are SQVTM and ANQGSEA. DNA for the CDR3: TGCAGCTTGACGGGACAGGGGGCCTACGAGCAGTACTTC. This gives the protein CSLTGQGAYEQYF.

This clonotype was detected many times. The chain couples TRBV20-1 to TRBJ1-1; D not resolved. The ends were cut back, 6 bases at V and 1 base at J, with 12 bases in the middle. The CDR3 is 13 amino acids. Germline lookup yields CDR1 DFQATT and CDR2 SNEGSKA (reference sequence). The CDR3 spells CSALTVGNTEAFF. The CDR3, as DNA: TGCAGTGCCCTAACTGTCGGGAACACTGAAGCTTTCTTT.